The 8 T cell receptor beta chains presented below share a single source sample, sequenced in a study of shared clonotypes between healthy human individuals. Some clones are missing from TCRdb's copy, which holds only in-frame ones; the method was immunoSEQ multiplex PCR. The sample holds about 2 million clones, 85% to 95% seen once. The sample taken for sequencing was naive CD4+ T cells sorted from blood. Subset here: CD45RA+ positively selected. The receptors originated from a man in his late teens or twenties in good health.

This chain links TRBV4-1 with TRBJ1-1; D gene unclear. The CDR3 has 11 amino acids. Germline CDR1 is MGHRA and CDR2 is YSYEKL. The V gene lost 0 bases and the J gene lost 5 bases, with 1 base spanning the gap. CDR3 nucleotide sequence: TGCGCCAGCAGCCAAGAGACTGAAGCTTTCTTT. Translation gives CASSQETEAFF.

This chain connects TRBV6-1 to TRBJ2-1, with 8 bases matching TRBD1. The CDR3 runs to 14 residues. V gave up 10 bases and J gave up 7 bases; unmatched junction bases: 12. Germline CDR1 reads MNHNS; CDR2 reads SASEGT. The CDR3 DNA reads as TGTGCCACAAAGGGCCAGGGGGCGGTAAATGAGCAGTTCTTC. This sequence encodes CATKGQGAVNEQFF.

V and J are TRBV4-2 and TRBJ2-3; 10 nucleotides match TRBD2. Germline CDR1 reads LGHNA; CDR2 reads YNFKEQ. Trimming at V came to 1 base and at J to 0 bases, leaving 7 bases not matched to a gene. CDR3 length: 18 residues. The DNA of the CDR3 is TGTGCCAGCAGCCAAGGGGCTAGCGGGGGCCCTAGCACAGATACGCAGTATTTT. It yields the protein CASSQGASGGPSTDTQYF.

The chain employs TRBV7-9 and TRBJ2-7; perhaps TRBD1 as D (5 bases). Germline V gives CDR1 SEHNR, CDR2 FQNEAQ (reference sequence). The V and J ends lost 9 bases and 5 bases respectively, with 14 bases between them. CDR3 size: 12 residues. Here the CDR3 DNA reads TGTGCCAGTCGGGTAGGGGTCCACGAGCAGTACTTC. It yields the protein CASRVGVHEQYF.

The rearrangement links TRBV4-3 to TRBJ1-1; D is possibly TRBD1 (5 bases). Germline V CDR1 and CDR2: LGHNA, YSLEER. Trimming took 0 bases from V and 5 from J, leaving 7 bases between them. The CDR3 has 13 amino acids. The chain's CDR3 is CASSQEGDTEAFF. CDR3 nucleotide sequence: TGCGCCAGCAGCCAAGAAGGGGATACTGAAGCTTTCTTT.

The gene calls are TRBV5-1 and TRBJ2-5; TRBD1 agrees at 9 bases. CDR1 is SGHRS, CDR2 YFSETQ, per germline. The CDR3 is made up of 15 amino acids. J lost 5 bases, V lost 4 bases, and 9 bases had no gene match. CDR3 loop: CASSRYRGLRETQYF. CDR3 bases: TGCGCCAGCAGCAGGTACAGGGGGCTAAGGGAGACCCAGTACTTC.

The rearrangement links TRBV18 to TRBJ1-3; D may be TRBD1 (5 bases). V was cut by 0 bases and J by 0 bases, with 9 bases left in between. The germline gives CDR1 KGHSH, CDR2 LQKENI. This CDR3 is 16 amino acids long. The CDR3 here is CASSPPSGDSGNTIYF. CDR3 bases: TGTGCCAGCTCACCACCGTCGGGGGACTCTGGAAACACCATATATTTT.

This rearrangement joins TRBV2 to TRBJ1-5; perhaps TRBD1 as D (6 bases). The V gene lost 4 bases and the J gene lost 6 bases, with 13 bases spanning the gap. Germline V gene lookup returns CDR1 SNHLY and CDR2 FYNNEI. CDR3 length: 14 residues. CDR3 nucleotides: TGTGCCAGCAGTGGACAGGAGGCCAGTCAGCCCCAGCATTTT. As protein: CASSGQEASQPQHF. The variable domain in full, with the rest retrieved from reference TRBV2 and TRBJ1-5, is EPEVTQTPSHQVTQMGQEVILRCVPISNHLYFYWYRQILGQKVEFLVSFYNNEISEKSEIFDDQFSVERPDGSNFTLKIRSTKLEDSAMYFCASSGQEASQPQHFGDGTRLSIL.